The 22 T cell receptor beta chains presented below share a single source sample, sequenced in a study of cytomegalovirus exposure and HLA in healthy donors. Primers for the PCR totalled 60 Vbeta and 13 Jbeta. The data were produced by immunoSEQ multiplex PCR, yet TCRdb's version contains in-frame clones alone and is incomplete. The top ten hold 1.5% to 2% of the sample, which has about 150,000 clones, 73% seen once. The material sequenced was PBMCs. The receptor set was obtained from a young woman in good health and CMV-seronegative.

This chain links TRBV27 with TRBJ2-2, with 15 nucleotides matching TRBD2. V trimming: 6 bases; J trimming: 7 bases; junction bases outside the gene matches: 12. Per the germline V gene, CDR1 is MNHEY and CDR2 is SMNVEV (reference sequence). The CDR3 loop spans 18 amino acids. CDR3 region: CASRGRPGLAGGGGELFF. As DNA, the CDR3 is TGTGCCAGCAGGGGTCGTCCGGGACTAGCGGGAGGAGGCGGGGAGCTGTTTTTT.

The sample holds one count of this clone. The chain combines TRBV5-5 with TRBJ1-1; TRBD1 matches 11 bases. Germline V gene lookup returns CDR1 SGHKS and CDR2 YYEKEE (reference sequence). CDR3 length: 17 residues. Trimming removed 4 bases from V and 0 bases from J; junction bases left unmatched: 8. Here the CDR3 DNA reads TGTGCCAGCAGCCCGGGACAGGGGGTAAACATGAACACTGAAGCTTTCTTT. The encoded protein is CASSPGQGVNMNTEAFF.

V and J are TRBV2 and TRBJ1-2, with TRBD1 identical over 8 bases. Germline lookup yields CDR1 SNHLY and CDR2 FYNNEI. J was trimmed by 5 bases and V by 5 bases; bases with no gene match: 7. This CDR3 spans 14 amino acids. The CDR3 loop reads CASSSGGGRYGYTF. DNA for the CDR3: TGTGCCAGCAGTTCAGGGGGCGGCCGGTATGGCTACACCTTC.

This chain uses TRBV11-2 with TRBJ2-5; D might be TRBD2 (6 bases). Germline V lookup: CDR1 SGHAT, CDR2 FQNNGV. This CDR3 has 17 residues. Trimming pared 1 base from V and 1 base from J, leaving 16 bases between. CDR3: CASSLGTGGPTQETQYF. Written as DNA, the CDR3 is TGTGCCAGCAGCTTAGGAACCGGGGGTCCCACCCAAGAGACCCAGTACTTC.

This chain's CDR3 is CASILRAERDTEAFF. The CDR3, as DNA: TGTGCCAGCATCCTGCGGGCGGAGCGGGACACTGAAGCTTTCTTT. The chain joins TRBV7-9 to TRBJ1-1, with unresolved D. With 7 bases removed from V and 3 bases from J, the gap between germline ends came to 18 bases. This CDR3 is built from 15 residues. Looked up from germline, CDR1 is SEHNR and CDR2 is FQNEAQ (reference sequence). The whole variable domain, filled in from reference TRBV7-9 and TRBJ1-1, reads DTGVSQNPRHKITKRGQNVTFRCDPISEHNRLYWYRQTLGQGPEFLTYFQNEAQLEKSRLLSDRFSAERPKGSFSTLEIQRTEQGDSAMYLCASILRAERDTEAFFGQGTRLTVV.

The chain uses TRBV11-2 and TRBJ1-6; 9 bases are shared with TRBD1. In germline, CDR1 is SGHAT, CDR2 FQNNGV. The CDR3 consists of 16 residues. Trimming cost V 5 bases and J 11 bases; bases outside gene matches: 13. Here the CDR3 reads CASSKSRDRESTPLHF. Here the CDR3 DNA reads TGTGCCAGCAGCAAAAGTCGGGACAGGGAGAGCACACCCCTCCACTTT. The whole variable domain, filled in from reference TRBV11-2 and TRBJ1-6, reads EAGVAQSPRYKIIEKRQSVAFWCNPISGHATLYWYQQILGQGPKLLIQFQNNGVVDDSQLPKDRFSAERLKGVDSTLKIQPAKLEDSAVYLCASSKSRDRESTPLHFGNGTRLTVT.

The chain couples TRBV27 to TRBJ2-3; TRBD1 agrees at 9 bases. This CDR3 is built from 15 residues. CDR1 is MNHEY, CDR2 SMNVEV, per germline (reference sequence). Trimming removed 4 bases from V and 1 base from J; junction bases left unmatched: 3. Written as DNA, the CDR3 is TGTGCCAGCAGTTGGTACAGGGGGCGCACAGATACGCAGTATTTT. As protein: CASSWYRGRTDTQYF.

The rearrangement uses TRBV4-3 and TRBJ2-1; 7 nucleotides match TRBD2. The CDR3 is 16 residues long. CDR1 is LGHNA, CDR2 YSLEER, per germline. V was pared by 1 base and J by 5 bases, with 8 bases of the junction left unmatched. The CDR3 coding sequence is TGCGCCAGCAGCCAAGCTCTCGCGGGAGCTAACAATGAGCAGTTCTTC. Translated, it gives CASSQALAGANNEQFF.

V and J are TRBV15 and TRBJ2-3, with 14 bases that match TRBD2. The CDR3 length is 19 residues. V dropped 0 bases and J dropped 1; count of bases not matched to a gene: 6. Germline V lookup: CDR1 LNHNV, CDR2 YYDKDF (reference sequence). The CDR3 region is CATSRDKGLAGVGTDTQYF. Here the CDR3 DNA reads TGTGCCACCAGCAGAGATAAGGGACTAGCGGGAGTGGGCACAGATACGCAGTATTTT.

Concerning this clone: Other DNA sequences in the sample encode the same CDR3. The V gene is TRBV7-9, the J gene TRBJ1-5, with 9 bases identical to TRBD1. With 3 bases clipped from V and 6 bases from J, the junction kept 3 bases outside the gene matches. Germline V CDR1 and CDR2: SEHNR, FQNEAQ (reference sequence). The CDR3 covers 14 residues. The CDR3 DNA reads TGTGCCAGCAGCTTGGGACAGGGAGGTCAGCCCCAGCATTTT. Residues: CASSLGQGGQPQHF. Looking up the rest from reference TRBV7-9 and TRBJ1-5 gives the full variable domain: DTGVSQNPRHKITKRGQNVTFRCDPISEHNRLYWYRQTLGQGPEFLTYFQNEAQLEKSRLLSDRFSAERPKGSFSTLEIQRTEQGDSAMYLCASSLGQGGQPQHFGDGTRLSIL.

On this clone: A junction boundary mismatches the germline segment, possibly from a read error. V and J are TRBV4-3 and TRBJ2-1, with D possibly matching TRBD1 (5 bases). CDR3 length: 14 amino acids. Germline V CDR1 and CDR2: LGHNA, YSLEER. CDR3 sequence: CASSQDVVDNGQFF. Written as DNA, the CDR3 is TGCGCCAGCAGCCAAGATGTAGTGGACAATGGGCAGTTCTTC.

This clone was recorded a few times. V gene TRBV7-6 combines with J gene TRBJ2-7, with 8 bases matching TRBD2. The CDR3 is made up of 13 amino acids. Trimming took 1 base from V and 6 from J; bases not matched to a gene: 2. The germline V gene has CDR1 SGHVS and CDR2 FNYEAQ. The CDR3 loop is CASSLETSGEQYV. In nucleotides, the CDR3 is TGTGCCAGCAGCTTAGAAACTAGCGGCGAGCAGTACGTC.

DNA of the CDR3: TGTGCCATCAGTGACGGGAATCAGCCCCAGCATTTT. Translation gives CAISDGNQPQHF. V and J are TRBV10-3 and TRBJ1-5, with D unresolved. The V and J ends lost 3 bases and 4 bases respectively, with 4 bases between them. This CDR3 is built from 12 residues. The V gene's germline CDR1 is ENHRY and CDR2 SYGVKD.

V usage is TRBV11-2 and J usage is TRBJ2-7, with TRBD2 matching 8 bases. Germline assignment: CDR1 SGHAT and CDR2 FQNNGV. The CDR3 contains 16 residues. Unmatched junction bases numbered 5, after V lost 0 bases and J lost 1 base. CDR3 DNA: TGTGCCAGCAGCTTAGATACGGGAGGGCCATCCTACGAGCAGTACGTC. The encoded protein is CASSLDTGGPSYEQYV.

This rearrangement joins TRBV20-1 to TRBJ2-1; no firm D call. This CDR3 is built from 11 residues. CDR1 DFQATT and CDR2 SNEGSKA come from the germline V gene (reference sequence). V was trimmed by 3 bases and J by 5 bases, leaving 5 bases between them. The chain's CDR3 is CSASPDNEQFF. CDR3 bases: TGCAGTGCTAGTCCCGACAATGAGCAGTTCTTC.

The chain employs TRBV5-5 and TRBJ1-3; D unresolved. The CDR3 contains 16 residues. Trimming removed 0 bases from V and 0 bases from J, with 10 bases in between. Germline lookup yields CDR1 SGHKS and CDR2 YYEKEE (reference sequence). The CDR3 sequence: CASSLGGSHSGNTIYF. CDR3 coding DNA: TGTGCCAGCAGCTTGGGAGGGTCCCACTCTGGAAACACCATATATTTT.

The chain employs TRBV5-1 and TRBJ1-5, with 8 positions matching TRBD1. V lost 4 bases to trimming and J lost 4 bases; unmatched junction nucleotides: 7. This CDR3 has 15 residues. Germline V gives CDR1 SGHRS, CDR2 YFSETQ. This CDR3 reads CASSTGTGKNQPQHF. The CDR3 DNA sequence: TGCGCCAGCAGCACCGGGACAGGAAAAAATCAGCCCCAGCATTTT.

The gene calls are TRBV11-3 and TRBJ1-2, with 10 nucleotides matching TRBD1. This CDR3 contains 15 residues. Germline V gives CDR1 SGHNT, CDR2 YENEEA. The ends lost 5 bases at V and 7 bases at J; junction bases unmatched: 10. The CDR3 DNA sequence: TGTGCCAGCAGCCCGCGGACAGGGGGAATGGGTGGCTACACCTTC. Amino acid sequence: CASSPRTGGMGGYTF.

The chain employs TRBV5-1 and TRBJ2-3; 10 bases are a match to TRBD2. V dropped 3 bases and J dropped 4; count of bases not matched to a gene: 8. The CDR3 is 16 amino acids. CDR1 SGHRS and CDR2 YFSETQ come from the germline V gene. CDR3 DNA: TGCGCCAGCAGCTCGGGACTAGCGCTAGGTCCAGATACGCAGTATTTT. This sequence encodes CASSSGLALGPDTQYF.

The chain couples TRBV27 to TRBJ1-5; D may be TRBD1 (6 bases). V dropped 3 bases and J dropped 3 bases, with 24 bases sitting between them. This CDR3 is built from 19 residues. Germline V CDR1 and CDR2: MNHEY, SMNVEV (reference sequence). The CDR3 protein is CASSFLDPFGQSNNQPQHF. CDR3 bases: TGTGCCAGCAGTTTTTTGGACCCTTTTGGACAGAGCAACAATCAGCCCCAGCATTTT.

This clone was detected only a few times. Compared with germline, one end of the junction differs, possibly owing to a read error. The chain employs TRBV9 and TRBJ2-6, with D tentatively TRBD1 (5 bases). There are 15 residues in the CDR3. Germline values: CDR1 SGDLS, CDR2 YYNGEE. The chain's CDR3 is CASSSRGSGANGLTF. As DNA, the CDR3 is TGTGCCAGCAGTTCCCGCGGCTCTGGGGCCAACGGCCTGACTTTC.

The V and J genes are TRBV2 and TRBJ1-4; 8 bases align to TRBD1. The V gene end was trimmed by 5 bases and the J gene end by 3 bases; junction bases not matched to a gene: 2. Germline CDR1 SNHLY, CDR2 FYNNEI. The CDR3 totals 14 residues. DNA for the CDR3: TGTGCCAGCAGTCCAGGGGGCTCTAATGAAAAACTGTTTTTT. Its translation is CASSPGGSNEKLFF.